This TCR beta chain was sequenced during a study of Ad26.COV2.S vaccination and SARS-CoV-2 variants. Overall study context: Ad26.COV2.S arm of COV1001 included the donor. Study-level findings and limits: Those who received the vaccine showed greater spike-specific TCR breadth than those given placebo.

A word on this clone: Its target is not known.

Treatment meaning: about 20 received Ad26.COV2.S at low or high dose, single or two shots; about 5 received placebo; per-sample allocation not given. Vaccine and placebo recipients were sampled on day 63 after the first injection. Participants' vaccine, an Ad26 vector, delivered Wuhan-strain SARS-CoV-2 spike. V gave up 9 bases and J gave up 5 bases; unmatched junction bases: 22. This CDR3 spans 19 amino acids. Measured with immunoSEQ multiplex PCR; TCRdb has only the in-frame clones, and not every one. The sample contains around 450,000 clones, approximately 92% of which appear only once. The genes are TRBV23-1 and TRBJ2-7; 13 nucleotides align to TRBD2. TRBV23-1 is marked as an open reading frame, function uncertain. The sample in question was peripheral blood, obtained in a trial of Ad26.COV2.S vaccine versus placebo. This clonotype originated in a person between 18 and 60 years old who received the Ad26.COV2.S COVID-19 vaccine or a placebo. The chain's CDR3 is CARPHWGLAGSPSFHEQYF. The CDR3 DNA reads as TGCGCCAGACCACACTGGGGACTAGCGGGATCCCCGAGCTTTCACGAGCAGTACTTC.